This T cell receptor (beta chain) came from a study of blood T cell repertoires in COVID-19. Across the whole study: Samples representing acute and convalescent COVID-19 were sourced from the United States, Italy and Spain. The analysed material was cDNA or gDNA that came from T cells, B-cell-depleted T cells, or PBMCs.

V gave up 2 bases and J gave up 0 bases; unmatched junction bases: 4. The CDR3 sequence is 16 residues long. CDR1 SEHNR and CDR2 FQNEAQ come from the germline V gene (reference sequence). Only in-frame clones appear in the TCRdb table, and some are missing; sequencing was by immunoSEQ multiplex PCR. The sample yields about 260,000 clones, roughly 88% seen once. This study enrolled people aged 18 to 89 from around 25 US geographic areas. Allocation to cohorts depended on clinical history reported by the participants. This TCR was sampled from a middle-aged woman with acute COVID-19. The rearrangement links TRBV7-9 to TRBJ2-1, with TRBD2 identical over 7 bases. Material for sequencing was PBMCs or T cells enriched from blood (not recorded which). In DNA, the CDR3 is TGTGCCAGCAGCTTATACGGCGGGAGCTCCTACAATGAGCAGTTCTTC. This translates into CASSLYGGSSYNEQFF. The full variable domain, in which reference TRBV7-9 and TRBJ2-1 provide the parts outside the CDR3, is DTGVSQNPRHKITKRGQNVTFRCDPISEHNRLYWYRQTLGQGPEFLTYFQNEAQLEKSRLLSDRFSAERPKGSFSTLEIQRTEQGDSAMYLCASSLYGGSSYNEQFFGPGTRLTVL.